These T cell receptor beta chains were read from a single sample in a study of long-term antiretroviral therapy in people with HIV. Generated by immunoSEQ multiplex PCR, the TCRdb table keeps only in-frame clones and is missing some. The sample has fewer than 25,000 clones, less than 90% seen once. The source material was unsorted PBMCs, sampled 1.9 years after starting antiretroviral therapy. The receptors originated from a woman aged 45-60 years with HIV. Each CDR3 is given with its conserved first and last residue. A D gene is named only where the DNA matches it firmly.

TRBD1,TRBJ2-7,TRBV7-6,CASSLIPGQGMYEQYF
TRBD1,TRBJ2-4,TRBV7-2,CASSRQGFAPIQYF
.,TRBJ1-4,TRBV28,CASSRSNEKLFF
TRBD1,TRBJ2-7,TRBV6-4,CASSDSGGVYEQYF
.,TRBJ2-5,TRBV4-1,CASSQDPGAVGSETQYF
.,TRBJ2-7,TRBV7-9,CASSSDRFSEQYF
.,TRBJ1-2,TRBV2,CASSGVSVDTF
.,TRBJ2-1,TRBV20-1,CSVQGYNEQFF
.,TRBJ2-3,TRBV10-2,CATTPRGTSTDTQYF
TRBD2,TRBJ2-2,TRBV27,CASSLPTSGGDTGELFF
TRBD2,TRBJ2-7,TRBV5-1,CASRLGLAGSEQYF
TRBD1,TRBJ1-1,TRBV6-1,CASRTQQGMNTEAFF
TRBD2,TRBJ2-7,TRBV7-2,CASSSLAGYEQYF
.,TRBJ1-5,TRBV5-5,CASTGTSLESQHF
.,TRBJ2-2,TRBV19,CASSIAWGAGVGELFF
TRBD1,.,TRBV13,CASSTDRDRGRETQYF
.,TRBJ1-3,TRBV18,CASSPQGISGNTIYF
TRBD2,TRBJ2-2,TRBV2,CASSERGGGGELFF
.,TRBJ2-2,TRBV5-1,CASSLTEIFFTGELFF
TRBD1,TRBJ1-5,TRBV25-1,CASSPGGLQPQHF
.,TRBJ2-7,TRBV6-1,CASNFRGVSYEQYF
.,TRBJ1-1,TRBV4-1,CASSQVGPHLKKGEVKAFF
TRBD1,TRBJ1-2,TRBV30,CAWTKAQGTFYTF